This TCR beta chain originates from a study of cytomegalovirus exposure and HLA in healthy donors (dated by TCRdb to about 2017). About the investigation overall: A later analysis indicated that the 120 or so validation repertoires were generated on the platform also employed for the 666 repertoires of the first cohort. The aim of the study was to test whether cataloging public T cell receptors could identify signatures of past pathogen exposure. Besides the first cohort of around 670 subjects, a separate validation cohort made up of some 110 different subjects was used. The study combined high-throughput TCR immunosequencing, statistical association of individual TCRs with disease status, and machine learning to predict cytomegalovirus infection status.

What the authors observed across the whole study: It was suggested by the authors that the approach could potentially be generalized to other disease states and immunological phenotypes. In vitro tests confirmed that a few of the cytomegalovirus-associated TCR beta chains recognize cytomegalovirus antigens. In the study, approximately 160 TCR beta chains were listed as associated with cytomegalovirus. A later analysis found that TCRs clustered in the first cohort also tended to co-occur in the roughly 110 validation repertoires, with 94% of cluster scores above 0. The classifier was reported to diagnose cytomegalovirus status with high specificity and sensitivity in both the original and validation cohorts. All 120 or so repertoires were used to score co-occurrence in the validation cohort in a later analysis, because that analysis had no HLA typing for the cohort. Across donors, most TCR sequences were observed very rarely, whereas some public TCRs were present in many individuals.

The donors were included in the validation cohort of over a hundred subjects, a group kept apart from the roughly 670-subject first cohort. The cysteine opens and the phenylalanine closes a CDR3 of 15 amino acids. The read is trimmed to its CDR3 DNA, 45 bases read in frame from base 1. Trimming removed 9 bases from V and 6 bases from J; the gene matches leave 16 bases unexplained. CDR1 and CDR2 (MDHEN, SYDVKM) derive from the germline V gene. Library generation was performed with the immunoSEQ multiplex PCR assay. The original pipeline was this. To diagnose cytomegalovirus status from the catalog of TCR beta chain sequences, a statistical classification framework was built. TCRdb limited this immuneACCESS table to in-frame rearrangements with V and J called. A share of clones is missing; checked studies link under half to unresolved V genes, and the rest is unexplained. V and J calls and clone size are as listed in that table; D and trimming were resolved from the DNA. The sample includes hundreds of thousands of clones, with around 86% observed a single time. The ten largest clones take up roughly 2% of the sample.

Concerning this clone itself: Its antigen remains unidentified. No per-base quality is available; no much larger clone lies one base away.

Sequencing was carried out using PBMCs. The clonotype comes from a woman between 18 and 30 years old in good health and CMV-seropositive. Recombination linked TRBV28 to TRBJ2-7, with 8 junctional bases fitting TRBD2. CDR3 loop: CARGKLAGCPGEQYF. The DNA reads TGTGCCAGAGGGAAATTAGCGGGATGCCCGGGCGAGCAGTACTTC.